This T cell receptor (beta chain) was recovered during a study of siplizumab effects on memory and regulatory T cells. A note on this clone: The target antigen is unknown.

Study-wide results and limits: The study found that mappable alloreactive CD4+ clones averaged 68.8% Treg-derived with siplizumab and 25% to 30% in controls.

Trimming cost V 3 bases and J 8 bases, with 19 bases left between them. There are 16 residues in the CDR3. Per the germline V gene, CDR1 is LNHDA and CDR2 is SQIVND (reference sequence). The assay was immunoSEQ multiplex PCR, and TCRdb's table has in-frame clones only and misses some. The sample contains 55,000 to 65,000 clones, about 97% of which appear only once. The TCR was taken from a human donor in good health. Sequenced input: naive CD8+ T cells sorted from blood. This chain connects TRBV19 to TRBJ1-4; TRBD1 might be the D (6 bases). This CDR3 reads CASSIHSGGGGEKLFF. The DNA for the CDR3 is TGTGCCAGTAGTATTCATTCAGGAGGGGGTGGAGAAAAACTGTTTTTT.